This passage covers 21 T cell receptor beta chains from one sample sequenced in a study of molecular identifiers for immune sequencing clone quantification. One entry per CDR3 protein results from TCRdb running MiXCR on the PCR reads. The sample holds about 100,000 distinct CDR3 sequences; under 40% are singletons and the top ten take around 4.2%. The specimen sequenced was naive CD8+ T cells from blood, with Jurkat cell RNA spiked in. As for subset: FACS-sorted CD8+CD4-CCR7+CD45RA+ naive T cells. The receptors originated from a human donor in good health. Some libraries in this study had Jurkat cell RNA spiked in.

The chain links TRBV6-2 or TRBV6-3 to TRBJ2-3, with TRBD2 identical over 13 bases. The CDR3 is made up of 19 amino acids. The trim removed 1 base at V and 5 bases at J, leaving 12 bases unmatched. Germline V gene data show CDR1 as MNHEY and CDR2 as SVGEGT. CDR3 DNA: TGTGCCAGCAGTTACTGGGGACTAGCGGGACCCTTCCCTGGAGATACGCAGTATTTT. This gives the protein CASSYWGLAGPFPGDTQYF.

This clonotype was detected a few times. This sequence joins TRBV4-3 and TRBJ2-7, with a possible D match to TRBD2 (6 bases). Trimming stripped 0 bases from V and 1 base from J, with 13 bases between. Germline V gives CDR1 LGHNA, CDR2 YSLEER. CDR3 size: 16 residues. CDR3 protein: CASSQEKPRGSYEQYF. The CDR3 bases are TGCGCCAGCAGCCAAGAAAAACCCCGGGGGTCCTACGAGCAGTACTTC.

This clonotype was seen repeatedly, ten times or more. The chain recombines TRBV29-1 with TRBJ2-7; D uncertain. V lost 3 bases to trimming and J lost 6 bases, with 9 bases between them. This CDR3 is built from 11 residues. The germline V gene has CDR1 SQVTM and CDR2 ANQGSEA. DNA for the CDR3: TGCAGCGTTGATTGGGGTCCCGAGCAGTACTTC. This sequence encodes CSVDWGPEQYF.

This clonotype has more than one count but fewer than ten. The chain links TRBV13 to TRBJ1-2; 9 positions match TRBD1. The V gene's germline CDR1 is PRHDT and CDR2 FYEKMQ (reference sequence). V trimming: 5 bases; J trimming: 7 bases; junction bases outside the gene matches: 8. The CDR3 length is 14 residues. CDR3 DNA sequence: TGTGCCAGCAGCGCGGGACAGGGATTCTTTGGCTACACCTTC. It codes for CASSAGQGFFGYTF.

This clonotype was picked up many times. The chain employs TRBV5-6 and TRBJ1-1; tentative D call: TRBD1 (5 bases). This CDR3 spans 13 amino acids. V gave up 7 bases and J gave up 3 bases, with 13 bases separating them. CDR1 and CDR2 (germline): SGHDT, YYEEEE. CDR3 coding DNA: TGTGCCAGCGGGGGGGTGGCCGACACTGAAGCTTTCTTT. This translates into CASGGVADTEAFF.

This clonotype turned up a few times. A much larger clone differs from this one at a single base, so this may be a read error. The chain couples TRBV28 to TRBJ1-5; the D gene is possibly TRBD1 (6 bases). This CDR3 contains 14 residues. Germline-derived CDR1 and CDR2 are MDHEN and SYDVKM. CDR3 in amino acids: CASTPEGDIQPRHF. Written as DNA, the CDR3 is TGTGCCAGCACCCCAGAGGGGGATATTCAGCCCCGGCATTTT.

This clonotype was recorded a few times. A much larger clonotype is one base distant, so this may be a read error. V and J are TRBV6-5 and TRBJ1-1; D gene unclear. The CDR3 is 13 residues long. CDR1 and CDR2 from the germline V gene are MNHEY and SVGAGI. The DNA of the CDR3 is TGTGCCAGCAGTTACGGCCAGAACACTGAAGCTATCTTT. It is translated as CASSYGQNTEAIF.

The chain couples TRBV20-1 to TRBJ2-1; TRBD2 might be the D (6 bases). Germline CDR1 is DFQATT and CDR2 is SNEGSKA (reference sequence). The V end lost 4 bases, the J end lost 12 bases, and 16 bases lay between the germline ends. The CDR3 sequence is 12 residues long. The CDR3 loop reads CSATPRGKGQFF. CDR3 sequence (DNA): TGCAGTGCTACCCCTCGCGGGAAGGGGCAGTTCTTC.

This clonotype has at least ten counts. V gene TRBV20-1 combines with J gene TRBJ1-5; D is ambiguous. The germline CDR1 and CDR2 sequences are DFQATT and SNEGSKA (reference sequence). Trimming took 6 bases from V and 0 from J, leaving 12 bases between them. The CDR3 is made up of 14 amino acids. The CDR3 DNA reads as TGCAGTGCCGCCGAAACCGATAGCAATCAGCCCCAGCATTTT. Translation gives CSAAETDSNQPQHF.

This clonotype has at least ten counts. One end of the junction does not line up with germline, which may come from a read error. This chain joins TRBV18 and TRBJ1-3; 7 positions agree with TRBD1. The CDR3 extends over 19 amino acids. Germline CDR1 reads KGHSH; CDR2 reads LQKENI. For the CDR3, the DNA is TGTGCCAGCCCACCCTTCAACCGGGACAGAATATTCTCTGGAAACACCATATATTTT. This gives the protein CASPPFNRDRIFSGNTIYF.

This clonotype was seen a handful of times. The DNA is left out, because the CDR3 cannot be placed on it with certainty; the CDR3 is given as TCRdb lists it. The rearrangement uses TRBV12-3 or TRBV12-4 and TRBJ2-3. 12 amino acids form the CDR3, both terminal residues included. CDR3 residues: CASSSSPDTQYF.

Notes on this clonotype: It may be a read error: a sequence one base away is much more abundant. The V and J genes are TRBV28 and TRBJ2-3; TRBD2 might be the D (5 bases). The CDR3 is 17 residues long. Trimming stripped 3 bases from V and 0 bases from J, with 16 bases between. The germline gives CDR1 MDHEN, CDR2 SYDVKM. In DNA form, the CDR3 reads TGTGCCAGCAGTTTTGCAGGCGGGTCCGAGAGCACAGATACGCAGTATTTT. Encoded protein: CASSFAGGSESTDTQYF.

Notes on this clonotype: One base away lies a much larger clone, so this may be a sequencing read error. The chain carries TRBV28 and TRBJ1-5; 8 bases align to TRBD1. Per germline, CDR1 MDHEN and CDR2 SYDVKM. This CDR3 has 16 amino acids. The J segment lost 6 bases and the V segment lost 5 bases, leaving 12 bases of the junction unmatched. CDR3 in amino acids: CASSRDRGSSGQPQHF. The DNA for the CDR3 is TGTGCCAGCAGTAGAGACAGGGGATCGAGCGGTCAGCCCCAGCATTTT.

With regard to this clonotype: At one boundary the junction diverges from the germline segment, which might be a read error. The chain recombines TRBV27 with TRBJ2-7, with 8 bases matching TRBD2. The CDR3 spans 15 residues. Germline V gene lookup returns CDR1 MNHEY and CDR2 SMNVEV (reference sequence). The CDR3 protein is CACSWAGGTSYEQYF. The CDR3 DNA reads TGTGCCTGCAGTTGGGCGGGAGGAACGTCCTACGAGCAGTACTTC.

In its sample, this clonotype was seen a few times. The rearrangement uses TRBV4-2 and TRBJ2-7; D is uncertain. The germline gives CDR1 LGHNA, CDR2 YNFKEQ. This CDR3 has 15 residues. Between the trimmed V and J ends, which lost 0 bases and 4 bases, there was a span of 13 bases. The CDR3 here is CASSQEYGSFYEQYF. CDR3 in DNA: TGTGCCAGCAGCCAAGAGTACGGTAGTTTTTACGAGCAGTACTTC.

In its sample, this clonotype was seen many times. CDR3 sequence reads: CASSLSPLETEAFF. CDR3 DNA sequence: TGTGCCAGCAGCTTAAGCCCGCTTGAGACTGAAGCTTTCTTT. V usage is TRBV7-6 and J usage is TRBJ1-1, with D hard to call. Looked up from germline, CDR1 is SGHVS and CDR2 is FNYEAQ. The CDR3 covers 14 residues. The V end lost 2 bases, the J end lost 5 bases, and 12 bases lay between the germline ends.

The V call is TRBV25-1, the J call TRBJ2-5; D is perhaps TRBD2 (7 bases). Trimming took off 10 bases at V and 2 bases at J, with 17 bases between the two ends. Germline V lookup: CDR1 MGHDK, CDR2 SYGVNS. This CDR3 is built from 14 residues. Here the CDR3 DNA reads TGTGCCACCGTCGGGGGGCGGGTGCAAGAGACCCAGTACTTC. Residues: CATVGGRVQETQYF.

This chain uses TRBV2 with TRBJ2-1; no clear D gene. V dropped 4 bases and J dropped 11 bases, with 12 bases sitting between them. The CDR3 runs to 12 residues. Germline V gene lookup returns CDR1 SNHLY and CDR2 FYNNEI. The CDR3 nucleotides are TGTGCCAGCAGTGGCCTAGGAATTAAGCAGTTCTTC. Protein sequence: CASSGLGIKQFF.

To note about this clonotype: One base away lies a much larger clone, so this may be a sequencing read error. The chain carries TRBV19 and TRBJ2-3; D not certain. This CDR3 region has 15 residues. CDR1 is LNHDA and CDR2 is SQIVND in the germline V gene (reference sequence). CDR3 sequence: CASSARPGPTATQYF. CDR3 DNA sequence: TGTGCCAGTAGTGCCCGACCGGGTCCTACAGCTACGCAGTATTTT.

The rearrangement links TRBV4-3 to TRBJ2-3, with TRBD2 matching over 7 bases. Germline-derived CDR1 and CDR2 are LGHNA and YSLEER. Trimming cost V 3 bases and J 5 bases; bases outside gene matches: 8. The CDR3 has 15 amino acids. This chain's CDR3 is CASSHLVREGDTQYF. CDR3 sequence (DNA): TGCGCCAGCAGCCATCTGGTCAGGGAGGGAGATACGCAGTATTTT.

This chain connects TRBV7-9 to TRBJ2-7, with TRBD2 matching 14 bases. The CDR3 runs to 16 residues. Losses at the gene ends were 5 bases for V and 4 bases for J; bases not matched to a gene: 7. The germline gives CDR1 SEHNR, CDR2 FQNEAQ (reference sequence). The CDR3 protein is CASSAPGLAGVYEQYF. The CDR3 bases are TGTGCCAGCAGCGCACCGGGACTAGCGGGAGTATACGAGCAGTACTTC.